The sequence of this T cell receptor beta chain was determined in a study of beta chain features in type 1 diabetes. The study's findings and limits: For patients, the naive, central memory and Treg TCRB repertoires appeared more alike than for healthy donors. Researchers report that Type 1 diabetes patients had moderately but significantly shorter TCRB CDR3s across all four CD4+ subsets. Insertions were fewer and deletions more numerous at VDJ junctions in type 1 diabetes patients.

Sorting with CD45RO/CCR7/CD25/CD127/CD95/CD27 yielded naive, central memory, regulatory and stem-like memory CD4+ cells. Sequenced material consisted of expressed TCRB transcripts (all of the isolated RNA was reverse transcribed). Repertoires were generated with immunoSEQ multiplex PCR, while TCRdb's copy carries only in-frame clones and drops some. The sample contains hundreds of thousands of clones, approximately 15% of which appear only once. Germline V gene sequence: CDR1 SGHTA, CDR2 FQGNSA. V was clipped by 3 bases and J by 0 bases, with 15 bases between them. This CDR3 is 17 amino acids long. This clone was recorded a few times. Its antigen remains unknown.

Sequencing was carried out using naive CD4+ T cells from blood. This sequence originates from a man aged 25 to 40 in good health. The rearrangement links TRBV7-2 to TRBJ2-1, with D possibly TRBD2 on 7 matching bases. DNA of the CDR3: TGTGCCAGCAGCTTCGGGAGGATGACAGGCTCCTACAATGAGCAGTTCTTC. This gives the protein CASSFGRMTGSYNEQFF.